This T cell receptor beta chain was recorded in a study of T-cell reconstitution after alpha-beta-depleted transplantation in children. This clonotype was seen repeatedly, ten times or more. The CDR3 length is 15 residues. Unique molecular identifiers were incorporated into the prepared TCRbeta library. Each CDR3 protein gets one entry after TCRdb re-called the PCR reads with MiXCR. This sample has hundreds of thousands of distinct CDR3 sequences, with around 13% found just once. Sample: PBMCs, taken before TCRalphabeta/CD19-depleted stem cell transplant. The chain links TRBV21-1 to TRBJ2-7; the D call TRBD2 from the table was never checked on the DNA. TRBV21-1 is designated a pseudogene. This TCR was sampled from a girl aged 2-10 years with congenital amegakaryocytic thrombocytopenia, due to receive a stem cell transplant. As DNA, the CDR3 is TGTGCCAGCAGGCCCGGACTAGCGCGTGCCCACGAGCAGTACTTC. As protein: CASRPGLARAHEQYF.